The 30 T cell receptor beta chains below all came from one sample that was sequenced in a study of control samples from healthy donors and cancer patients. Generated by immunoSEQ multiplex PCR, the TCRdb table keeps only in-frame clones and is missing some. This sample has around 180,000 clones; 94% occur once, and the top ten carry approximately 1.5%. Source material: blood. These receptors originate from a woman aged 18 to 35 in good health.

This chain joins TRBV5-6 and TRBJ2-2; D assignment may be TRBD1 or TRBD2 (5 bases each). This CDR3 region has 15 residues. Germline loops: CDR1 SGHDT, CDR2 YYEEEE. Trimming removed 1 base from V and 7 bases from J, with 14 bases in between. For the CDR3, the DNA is TGTGCCAGCAGCTTGCAACCTAGGGGAGTCGGGGAGCTGTTTTTT. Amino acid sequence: CASSLQPRGVGELFF.

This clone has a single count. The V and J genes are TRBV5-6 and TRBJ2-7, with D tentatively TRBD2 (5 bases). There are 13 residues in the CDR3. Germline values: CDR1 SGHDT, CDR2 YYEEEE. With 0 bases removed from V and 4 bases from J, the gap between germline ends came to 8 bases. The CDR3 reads CASSLGPGYEQYF. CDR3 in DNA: TGTGCCAGCAGCTTGGGACCGGGGTACGAGCAGTACTTC.

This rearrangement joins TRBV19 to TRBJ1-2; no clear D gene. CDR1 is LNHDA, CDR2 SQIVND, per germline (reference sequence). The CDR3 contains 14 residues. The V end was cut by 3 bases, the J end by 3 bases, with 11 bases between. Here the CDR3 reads CASSIYQADYGYTF. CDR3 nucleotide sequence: TGTGCCAGTAGTATTTACCAGGCGGACTATGGCTACACCTTC.

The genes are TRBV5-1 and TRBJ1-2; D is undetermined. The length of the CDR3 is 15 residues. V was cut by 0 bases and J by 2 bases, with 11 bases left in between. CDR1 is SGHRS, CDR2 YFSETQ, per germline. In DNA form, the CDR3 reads TGCGCCAGCAGCTTGGATCTGGGAACCAACTATGGCTACACCTTC. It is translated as CASSLDLGTNYGYTF.

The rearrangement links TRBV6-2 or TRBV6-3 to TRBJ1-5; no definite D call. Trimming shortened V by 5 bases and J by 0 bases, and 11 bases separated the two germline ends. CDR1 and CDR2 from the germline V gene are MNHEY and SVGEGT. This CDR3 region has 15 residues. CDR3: CASSPNSYSNQPQHF. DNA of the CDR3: TGTGCCAGCAGTCCCAACTCCTATAGCAATCAGCCCCAGCATTTT.

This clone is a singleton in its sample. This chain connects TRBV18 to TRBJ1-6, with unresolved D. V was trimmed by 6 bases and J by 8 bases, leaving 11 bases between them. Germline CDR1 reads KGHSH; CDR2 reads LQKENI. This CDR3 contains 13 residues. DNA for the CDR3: TGTGCCAGCTCCCCGAGGAGGGATTCACCCCTCCACTTT. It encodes CASSPRRDSPLHF. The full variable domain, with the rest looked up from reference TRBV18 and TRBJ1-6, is NAGVMQNPRHLVRRRGQEARLRCSPMKGHSHVYWYRQLPEEGLKFMVYLQKENIIDESGMPKERFSAEFPKEGPSILRIQQVVRGDSAAYFCASSPRRDSPLHFGNGTRLTVT.

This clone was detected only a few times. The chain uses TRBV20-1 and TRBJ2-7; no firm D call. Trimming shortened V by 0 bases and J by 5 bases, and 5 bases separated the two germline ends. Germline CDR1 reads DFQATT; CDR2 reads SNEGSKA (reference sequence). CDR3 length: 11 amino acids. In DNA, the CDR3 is TGCAGTGCTAGAGATCAGGACGAGCAGTACTTC. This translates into CSARDQDEQYF.

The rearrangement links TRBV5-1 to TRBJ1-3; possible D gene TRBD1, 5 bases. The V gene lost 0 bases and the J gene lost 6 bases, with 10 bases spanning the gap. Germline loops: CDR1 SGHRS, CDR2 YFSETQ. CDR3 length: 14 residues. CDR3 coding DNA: TGCGCCAGCAGCTTGGGGGACTGGGCAAACACCATATATTTT. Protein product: CASSLGDWANTIYF.

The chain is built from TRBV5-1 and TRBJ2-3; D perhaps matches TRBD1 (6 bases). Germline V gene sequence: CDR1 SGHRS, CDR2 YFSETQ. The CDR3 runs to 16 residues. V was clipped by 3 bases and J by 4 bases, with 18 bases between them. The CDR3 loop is CASSSLPGAGADTQYF. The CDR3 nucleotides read TGCGCCAGCAGCTCACTGCCAGGGGCAGGGGCAGATACGCAGTATTTT.

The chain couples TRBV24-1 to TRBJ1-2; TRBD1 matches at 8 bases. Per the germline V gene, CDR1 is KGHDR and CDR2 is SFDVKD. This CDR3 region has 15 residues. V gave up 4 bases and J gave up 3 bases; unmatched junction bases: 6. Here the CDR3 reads CATSDPGQGHYGYTF. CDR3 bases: TGTGCCACCAGTGACCCCGGACAGGGCCACTATGGCTACACCTTC.

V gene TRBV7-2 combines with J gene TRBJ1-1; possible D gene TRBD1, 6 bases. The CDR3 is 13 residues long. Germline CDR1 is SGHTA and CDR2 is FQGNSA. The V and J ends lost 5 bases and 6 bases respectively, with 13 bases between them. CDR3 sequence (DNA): TGTGCCAGCAGCCAGCCAGGGGCCCCTGAAGCTTTCTTT. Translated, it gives CASSQPGAPEAFF.

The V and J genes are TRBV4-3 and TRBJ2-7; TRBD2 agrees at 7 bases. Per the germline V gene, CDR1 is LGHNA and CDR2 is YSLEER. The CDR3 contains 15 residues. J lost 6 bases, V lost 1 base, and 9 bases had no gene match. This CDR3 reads CASSQVGAGESEQYF. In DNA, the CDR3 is TGCGCCAGCAGCCAAGTCGGCGCGGGAGAATCCGAGCAGTACTTC.

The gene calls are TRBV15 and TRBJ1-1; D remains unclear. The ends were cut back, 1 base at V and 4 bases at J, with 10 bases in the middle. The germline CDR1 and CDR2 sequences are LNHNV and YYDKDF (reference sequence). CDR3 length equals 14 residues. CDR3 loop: CATSRAGRGTEAFF. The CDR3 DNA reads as TGTGCCACCAGCAGAGCCGGCCGAGGCACTGAAGCTTTCTTT.

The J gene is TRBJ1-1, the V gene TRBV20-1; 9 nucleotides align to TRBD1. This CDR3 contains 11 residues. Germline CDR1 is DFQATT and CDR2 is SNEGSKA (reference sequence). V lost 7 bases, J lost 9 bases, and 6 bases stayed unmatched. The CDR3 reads CSVRGQGKAFF. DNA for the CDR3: TGCAGTGTTCGGGGACAGGGTAAAGCTTTCTTT.

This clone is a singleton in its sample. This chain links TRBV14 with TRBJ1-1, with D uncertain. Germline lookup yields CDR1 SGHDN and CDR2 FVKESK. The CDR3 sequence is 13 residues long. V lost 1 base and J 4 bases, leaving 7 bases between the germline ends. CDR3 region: CASSQGWVTEAFF. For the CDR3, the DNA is TGTGCCAGCAGCCAAGGCTGGGTCACTGAAGCTTTCTTT.

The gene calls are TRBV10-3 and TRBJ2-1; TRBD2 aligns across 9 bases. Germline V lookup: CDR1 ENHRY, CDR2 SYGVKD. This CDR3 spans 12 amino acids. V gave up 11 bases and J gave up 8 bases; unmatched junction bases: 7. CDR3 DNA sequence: TGTGCCGGGGCTAGCGGGGACTATGAGCAGTTCTTC. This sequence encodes CAGASGDYEQFF.

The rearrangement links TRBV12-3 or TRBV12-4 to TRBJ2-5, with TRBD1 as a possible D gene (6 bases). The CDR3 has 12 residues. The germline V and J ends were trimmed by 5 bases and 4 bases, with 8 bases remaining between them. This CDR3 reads CASSPRGETQYF. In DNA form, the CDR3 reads TGTGCCAGCAGTCCCAGGGGAGAGACCCAGTACTTC.

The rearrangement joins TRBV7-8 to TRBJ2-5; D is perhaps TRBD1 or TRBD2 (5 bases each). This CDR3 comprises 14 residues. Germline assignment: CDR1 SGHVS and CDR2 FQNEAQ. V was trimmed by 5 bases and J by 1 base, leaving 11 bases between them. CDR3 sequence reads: CASSRGRTQETQYF. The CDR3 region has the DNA TGTGCCAGCAGCCGGGGACGGACCCAAGAGACCCAGTACTTC.

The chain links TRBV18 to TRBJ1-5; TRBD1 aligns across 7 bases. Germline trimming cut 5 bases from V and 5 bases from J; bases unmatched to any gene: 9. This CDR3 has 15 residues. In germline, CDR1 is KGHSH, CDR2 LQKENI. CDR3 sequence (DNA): TGTGCCAGCTCATCGACAGGGCTAGGGGATCAGCCCCAGCATTTT. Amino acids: CASSSTGLGDQPQHF.

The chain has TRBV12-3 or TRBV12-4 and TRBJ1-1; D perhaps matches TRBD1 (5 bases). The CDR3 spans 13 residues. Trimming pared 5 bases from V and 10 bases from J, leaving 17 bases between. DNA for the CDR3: TGTGCCAGCAGTCCCTCCCCGACAGAGAGAGCTTTCTTT. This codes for CASSPSPTERAFF.

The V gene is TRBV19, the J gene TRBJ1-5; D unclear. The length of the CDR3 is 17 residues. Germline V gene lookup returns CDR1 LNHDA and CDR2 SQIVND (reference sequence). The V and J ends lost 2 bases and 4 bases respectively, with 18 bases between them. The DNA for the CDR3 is TGTGCCAGTAGTATATCATCAAAGGGCAGTCCTAATCAGCCCCAGCATTTT. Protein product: CASSISSKGSPNQPQHF.

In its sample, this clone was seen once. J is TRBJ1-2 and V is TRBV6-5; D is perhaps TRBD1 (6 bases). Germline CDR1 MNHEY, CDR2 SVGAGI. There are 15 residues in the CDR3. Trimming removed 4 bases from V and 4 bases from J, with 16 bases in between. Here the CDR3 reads CASSSGGTRGYGYTF. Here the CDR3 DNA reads TGTGCCAGCAGTTCTGGGGGGACAAGAGGCTATGGCTACACCTTC.

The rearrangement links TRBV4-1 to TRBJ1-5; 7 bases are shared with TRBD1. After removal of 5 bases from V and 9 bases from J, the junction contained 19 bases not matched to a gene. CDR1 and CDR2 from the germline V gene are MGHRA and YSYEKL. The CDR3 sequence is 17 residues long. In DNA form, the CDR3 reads TGCGCCAGCAGCGCACGAGGGGGGACAGCGGACCTAGGGCCCCAGCATTTT. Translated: CASSARGGTADLGPQHF.

The CDR3 region is CATSSHPDTLGSPLHF. The CDR3 coding sequence is TGTGCCACCAGCAGCCACCCGGACACCCTAGGTTCACCCCTCCACTTT. J is TRBJ1-6 and V is TRBV15, with D perhaps TRBD1 (5 bases). V dropped 3 bases and J dropped 9 bases, with 18 bases sitting between them. The V gene's germline CDR1 is LNHNV and CDR2 YYDKDF (reference sequence). There are 16 residues in the CDR3.

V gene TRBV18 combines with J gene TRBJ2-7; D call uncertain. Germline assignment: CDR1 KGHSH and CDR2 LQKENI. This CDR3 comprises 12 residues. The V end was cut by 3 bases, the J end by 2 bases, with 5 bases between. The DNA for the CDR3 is TGTGCCAGCTCACCGGGCACCTACGAGCAGTACTTC. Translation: CASSPGTYEQYF.

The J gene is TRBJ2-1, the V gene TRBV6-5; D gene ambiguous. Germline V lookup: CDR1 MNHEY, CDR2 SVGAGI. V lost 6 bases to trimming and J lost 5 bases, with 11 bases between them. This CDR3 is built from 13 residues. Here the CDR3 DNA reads TGTGCCAGCAGGGACCCTAGACACAATGAGCAGTTCTTC. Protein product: CASRDPRHNEQFF.

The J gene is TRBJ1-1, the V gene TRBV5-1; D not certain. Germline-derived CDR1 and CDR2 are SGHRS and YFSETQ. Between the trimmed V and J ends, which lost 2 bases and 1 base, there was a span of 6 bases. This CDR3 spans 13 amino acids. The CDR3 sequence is CASSFTENTEAFF. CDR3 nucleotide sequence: TGCGCCAGCAGCTTTACAGAGAACACTGAAGCTTTCTTT. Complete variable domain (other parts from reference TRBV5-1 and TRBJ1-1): KAGVTQTPRYLIKTRGQQVTLSCSPISGHRSVSWYQQTPGQGLQFLFEYFSETQRNKGNFPGRFSGRQFSNSRSEMNVSTLELGDSALYLCASSFTENTEAFFGQGTRLTVV.

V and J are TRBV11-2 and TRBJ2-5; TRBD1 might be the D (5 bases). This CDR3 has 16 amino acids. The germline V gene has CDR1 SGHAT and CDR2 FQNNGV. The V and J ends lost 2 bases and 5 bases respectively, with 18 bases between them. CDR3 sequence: CASSLLLGLSRETQYF. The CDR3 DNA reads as TGTGCCAGCAGCTTACTTTTGGGGCTAAGTCGGGAGACCCAGTACTTC.

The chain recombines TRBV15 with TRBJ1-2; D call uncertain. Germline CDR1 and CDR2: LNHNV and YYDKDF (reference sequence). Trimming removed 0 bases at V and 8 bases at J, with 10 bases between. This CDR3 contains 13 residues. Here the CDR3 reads CATSRDGIRGYTF. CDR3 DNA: TGTGCCACCAGCAGAGATGGTATAAGAGGCTACACCTTC.

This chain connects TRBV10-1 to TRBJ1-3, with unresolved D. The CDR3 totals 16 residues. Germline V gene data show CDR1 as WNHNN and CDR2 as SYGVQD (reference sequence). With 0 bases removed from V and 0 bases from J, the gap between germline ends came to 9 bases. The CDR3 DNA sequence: TGCGCCAGCAGTGAGTCCAAGATCCGCTCTGGAAACACCATATATTTT. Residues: CASSESKIRSGNTIYF.